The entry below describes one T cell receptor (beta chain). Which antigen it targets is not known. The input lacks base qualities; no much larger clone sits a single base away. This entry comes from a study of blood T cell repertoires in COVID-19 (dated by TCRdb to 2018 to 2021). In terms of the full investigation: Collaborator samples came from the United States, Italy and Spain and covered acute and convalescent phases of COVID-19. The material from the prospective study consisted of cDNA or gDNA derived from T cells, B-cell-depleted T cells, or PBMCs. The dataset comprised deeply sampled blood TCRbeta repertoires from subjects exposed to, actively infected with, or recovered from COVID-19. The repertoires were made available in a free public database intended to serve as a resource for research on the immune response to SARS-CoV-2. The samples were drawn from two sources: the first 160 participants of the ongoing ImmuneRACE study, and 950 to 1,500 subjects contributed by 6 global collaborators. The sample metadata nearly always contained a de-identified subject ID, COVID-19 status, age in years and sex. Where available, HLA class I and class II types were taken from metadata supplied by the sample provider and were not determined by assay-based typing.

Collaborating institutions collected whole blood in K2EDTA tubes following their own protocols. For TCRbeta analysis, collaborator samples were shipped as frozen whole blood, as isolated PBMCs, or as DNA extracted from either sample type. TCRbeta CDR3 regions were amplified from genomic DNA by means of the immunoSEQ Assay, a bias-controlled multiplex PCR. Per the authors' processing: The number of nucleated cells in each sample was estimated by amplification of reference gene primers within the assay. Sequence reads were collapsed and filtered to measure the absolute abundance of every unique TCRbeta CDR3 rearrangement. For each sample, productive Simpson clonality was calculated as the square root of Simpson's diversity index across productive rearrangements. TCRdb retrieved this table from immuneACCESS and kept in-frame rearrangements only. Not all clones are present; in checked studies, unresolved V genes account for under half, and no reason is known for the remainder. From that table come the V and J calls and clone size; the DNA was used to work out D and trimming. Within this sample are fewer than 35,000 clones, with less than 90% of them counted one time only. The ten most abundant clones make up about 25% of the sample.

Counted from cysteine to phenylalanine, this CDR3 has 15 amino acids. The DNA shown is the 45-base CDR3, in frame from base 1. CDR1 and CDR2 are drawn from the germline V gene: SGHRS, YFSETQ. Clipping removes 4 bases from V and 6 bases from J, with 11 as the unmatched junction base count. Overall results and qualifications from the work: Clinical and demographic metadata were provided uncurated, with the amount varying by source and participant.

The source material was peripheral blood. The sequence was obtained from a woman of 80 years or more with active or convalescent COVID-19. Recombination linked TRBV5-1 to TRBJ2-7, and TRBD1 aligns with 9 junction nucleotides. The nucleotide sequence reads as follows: TGCGCCAGCAGCAAGCCGGGACAGGGTGCGGGCGAGCAGTACTTC. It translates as CASSKPGQGAGEQYF.